These T cell receptor beta chains were read from a single sample in a study of shared clonotypes between healthy human individuals. The data were produced by immunoSEQ multiplex PCR, yet TCRdb's version contains in-frame clones alone and is incomplete. This sample has roughly 2 million clones, with 85% to 95% found just once. Source material: naive CD8+ T cells sorted from blood. Receptors were obtained from a man between 18 and 35 years old in good health. CDR3s include the opening cysteine and the closing phenylalanine or tryptophan. The order of the fields is J gene, clone size, V gene, CDR3 protein. The listing skips clone size in some rows; elsewhere it reads once, few, many or a size class.

>TRBJ1-5|once|TRBV10-3
CAISESGGQPQHF
>TRBJ2-5|-|TRBV7-9
CASSLDALETQYF
>TRBJ2-7|-|TRBV7-9
CASTPGYEQYF
>TRBJ1-2|-|TRBV7-9
CASSLARLNYGYTF
>TRBJ2-6|-|TRBV7-9
CASSFSKGDYSGANVLTF
>TRBJ2-2|-|TRBV5-1
CASSQGGNTGELFF
>TRBJ2-1|-|TRBV5-1
CASSERGPKDEQFF
>TRBJ2-1|-|TRBV21-1
CASVEGEGEYNEQFF
>TRBJ1-4|-|TRBV7-8
CASSFFRGRGATNEKLFF
>TRBJ1-4|-|TRBV11-2
CASSLLGGNEKLFF
>TRBJ2-2|once|TRBV7-6
CASSPDRGLAGELFF
>TRBJ2-4|-|TRBV6-5
CASSSRQGSNIQYF
>TRBJ2-3|-|TRBV7-9
CASSLSAGGPIDTQYF
>TRBJ1-1|-|TRBV28
CASSTPRDTEAFF
>TRBJ2-7|-|TRBV13
CASSLLSDYEQYF
>TRBJ1-4|-|TRBV9
CASSVGLNEKLFF
>TRBJ2-2|-|TRBV6-1
CASIPGPNTGELFF
>TRBJ2-5|-|TRBV13
CASSLGGVQETQYF
>TRBJ2-3|-|TRBV7-6
CASSVTWGRTDTQYF
>TRBJ2-7|-|TRBV27
CASSVGGWNEQYF
>TRBJ1-4|-|TRBV30
CAWSGGGDEKLFF
>TRBJ1-2|-|TRBV29-1
CSVQGADGYTF
>TRBJ1-6|once|TRBV28
CASSLWGDRAGNSPLHF
>TRBJ2-7|once|TRBV6-1
CASTHRGSYEQYF
>TRBJ1-4|-|TRBV13
CASSLGRTGATNEKLFF
>TRBJ2-7|-|TRBV27
CASRKDPYEQYF
>TRBJ2-2|-|TRBV4-3
CASSQEIYTGELFF
>TRBJ2-7|-|TRBV27
CASSLSGLSASYEQYF
>TRBJ2-7|-|TRBV5-1
CASRWDSPYEQYF
>TRBJ1-6|-|TRBV7-9
CASSLGTGYASPLHF
>TRBJ2-7|-|TRBV19
CASSWKGATYEQYF
>TRBJ1-2|-|TRBV9
CASSPILTGYNYGYTF
>TRBJ2-7|-|TRBV13
CASSLRDAYEQYF
>TRBJ2-1|-|TRBV27
CASRGGYNEQFF
>TRBJ2-7|-|TRBV4-3
CASSQAEDPTYEQYF
>TRBJ2-1|-|TRBV27
CASTWTGGMNEQFF
>TRBJ2-7|-|TRBV27
CASSLGRPYEQYF